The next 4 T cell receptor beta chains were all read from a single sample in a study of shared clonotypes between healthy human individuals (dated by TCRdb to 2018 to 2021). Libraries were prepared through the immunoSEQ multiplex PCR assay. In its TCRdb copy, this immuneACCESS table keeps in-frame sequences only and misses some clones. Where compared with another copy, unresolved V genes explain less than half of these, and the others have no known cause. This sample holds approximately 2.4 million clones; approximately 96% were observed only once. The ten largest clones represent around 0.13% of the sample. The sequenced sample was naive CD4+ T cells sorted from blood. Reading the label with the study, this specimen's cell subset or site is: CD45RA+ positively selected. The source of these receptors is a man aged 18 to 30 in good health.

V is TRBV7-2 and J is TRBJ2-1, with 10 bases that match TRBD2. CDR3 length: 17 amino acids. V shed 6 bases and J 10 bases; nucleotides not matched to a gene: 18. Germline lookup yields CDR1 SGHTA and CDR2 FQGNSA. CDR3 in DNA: TGTGCCAGCAGTCGCGAAGGATTAGCGGGAGGTAACCGCGAGCAGTTCTTC. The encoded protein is CASSREGLAGGNREQFF.

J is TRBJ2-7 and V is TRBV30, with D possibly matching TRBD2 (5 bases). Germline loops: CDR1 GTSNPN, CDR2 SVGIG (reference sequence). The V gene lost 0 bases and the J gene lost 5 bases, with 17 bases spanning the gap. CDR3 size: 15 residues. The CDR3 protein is CAWSVLGKKADEQYF. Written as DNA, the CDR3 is TGTGCCTGGAGTGTACTAGGAAAGAAAGCCGACGAGCAGTACTTC. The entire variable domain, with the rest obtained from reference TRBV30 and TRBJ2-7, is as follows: SQTIHQWPATLVQPVGSPLSLECTVEGTSNPNLYWYRQAAGRGLQLLFYSVGIGQISSEVPQNLSASRPQDRQFILSSKKLLLSDSGFYLCAWSVLGKKADEQYFGPGTRLTVT.

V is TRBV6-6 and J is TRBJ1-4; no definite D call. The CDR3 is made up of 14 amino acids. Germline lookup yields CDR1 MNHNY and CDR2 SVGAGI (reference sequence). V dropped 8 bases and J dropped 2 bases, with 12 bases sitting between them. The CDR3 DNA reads TGTGCCAGCGAGGGCCTTCAGACTAATGAAAAACTGTTTTTT. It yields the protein CASEGLQTNEKLFF.

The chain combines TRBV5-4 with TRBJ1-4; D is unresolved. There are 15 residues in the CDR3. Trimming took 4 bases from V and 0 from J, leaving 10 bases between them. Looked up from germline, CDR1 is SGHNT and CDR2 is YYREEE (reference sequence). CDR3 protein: CASSTDGATNEKLFF. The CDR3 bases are TGTGCCAGCAGCACCGACGGTGCAACTAATGAAAAACTGTTTTTT.